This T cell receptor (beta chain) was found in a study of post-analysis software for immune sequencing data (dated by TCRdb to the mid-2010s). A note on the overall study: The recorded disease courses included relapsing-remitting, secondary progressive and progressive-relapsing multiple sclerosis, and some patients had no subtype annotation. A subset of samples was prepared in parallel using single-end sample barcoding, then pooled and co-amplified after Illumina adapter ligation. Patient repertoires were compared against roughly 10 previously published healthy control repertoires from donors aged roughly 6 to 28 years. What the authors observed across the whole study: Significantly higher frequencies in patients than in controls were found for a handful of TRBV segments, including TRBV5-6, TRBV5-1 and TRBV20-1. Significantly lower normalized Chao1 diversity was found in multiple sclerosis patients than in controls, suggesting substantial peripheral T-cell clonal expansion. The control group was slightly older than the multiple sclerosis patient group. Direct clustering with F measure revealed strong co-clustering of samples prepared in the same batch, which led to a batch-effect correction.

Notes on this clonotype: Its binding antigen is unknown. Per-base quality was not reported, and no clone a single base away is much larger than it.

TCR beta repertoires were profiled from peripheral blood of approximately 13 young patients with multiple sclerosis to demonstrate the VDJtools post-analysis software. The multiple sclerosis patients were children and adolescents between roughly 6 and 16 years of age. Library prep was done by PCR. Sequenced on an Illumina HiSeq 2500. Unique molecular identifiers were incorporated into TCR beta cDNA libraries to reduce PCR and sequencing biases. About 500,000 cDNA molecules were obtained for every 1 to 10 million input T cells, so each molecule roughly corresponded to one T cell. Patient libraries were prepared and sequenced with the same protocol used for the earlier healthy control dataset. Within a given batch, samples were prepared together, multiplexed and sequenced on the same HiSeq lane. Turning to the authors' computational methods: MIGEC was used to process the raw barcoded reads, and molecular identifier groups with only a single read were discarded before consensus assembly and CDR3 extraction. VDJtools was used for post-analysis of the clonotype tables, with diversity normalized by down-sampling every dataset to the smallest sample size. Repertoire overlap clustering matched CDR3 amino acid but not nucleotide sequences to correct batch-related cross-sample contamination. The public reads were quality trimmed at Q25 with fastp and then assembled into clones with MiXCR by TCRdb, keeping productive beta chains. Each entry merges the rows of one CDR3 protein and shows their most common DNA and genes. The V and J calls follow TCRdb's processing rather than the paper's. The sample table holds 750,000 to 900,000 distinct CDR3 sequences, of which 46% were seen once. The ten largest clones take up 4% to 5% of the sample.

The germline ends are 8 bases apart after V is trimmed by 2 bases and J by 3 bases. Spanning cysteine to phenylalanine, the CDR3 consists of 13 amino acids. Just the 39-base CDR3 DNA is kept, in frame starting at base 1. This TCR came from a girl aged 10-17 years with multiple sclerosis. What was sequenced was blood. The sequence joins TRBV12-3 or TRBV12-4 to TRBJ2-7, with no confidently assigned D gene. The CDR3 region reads CASSLSLRYEQYF. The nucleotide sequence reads TGTGCCAGCAGTTTAAGTCTCCGCTACGAGCAGTACTTC.